The source of this T cell receptor (beta chain) is a study of CD8+CD57+ T cells in acquired aplastic anemia. Study summary: In CD4+ cells, healthy donors produced an average of around 11 million reads.

The CDR3 extends over 15 amino acids. V dropped 2 bases and J dropped 6 bases, with 14 bases sitting between them. In germline, CDR1 is LNHDA, CDR2 SQIVND (reference sequence). This clonotype came up a few times. Since a much larger clone is just one base distant, this may be a read error. The study profiled TCR beta VDJ and CDR3 using genomic DNA as template. MiXCR was run by TCRdb on the reads, yielding one entry per CDR3 protein. The table lists around 170,000 distinct CDR3 sequences, roughly 63% of them singletons. The TCR comes from a human donor in good health. The specimen was sorted CD4+, CD8+, or CD8+CD57+ T cells (not recorded which) from PBMCs. The rearrangement joins TRBV19 to TRBJ2-4; D unclear. As DNA, the CDR3 is TGTGCCAGTAGTATAACCGTTAGCATAGGAAACATTCAGTACTTC. Its protein product is CASSITVSIGNIQYF.